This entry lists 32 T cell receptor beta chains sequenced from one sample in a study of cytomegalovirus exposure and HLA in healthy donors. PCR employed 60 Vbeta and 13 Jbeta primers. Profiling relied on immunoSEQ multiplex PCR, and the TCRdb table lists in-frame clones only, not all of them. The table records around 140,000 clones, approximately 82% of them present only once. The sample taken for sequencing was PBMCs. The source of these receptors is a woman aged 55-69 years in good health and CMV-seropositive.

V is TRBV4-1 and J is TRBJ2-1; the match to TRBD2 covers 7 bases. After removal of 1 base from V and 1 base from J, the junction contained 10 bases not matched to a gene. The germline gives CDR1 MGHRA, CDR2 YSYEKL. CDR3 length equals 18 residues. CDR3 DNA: TGCGCCAGCAGCCAAGTGTACGGGACTACAGTTTCCTACAATGAGCAGTTCTTC. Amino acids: CASSQVYGTTVSYNEQFF.

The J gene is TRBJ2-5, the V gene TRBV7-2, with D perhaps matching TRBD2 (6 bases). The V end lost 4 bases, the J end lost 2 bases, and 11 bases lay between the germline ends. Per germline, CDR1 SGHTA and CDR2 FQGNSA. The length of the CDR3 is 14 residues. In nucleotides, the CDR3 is TGTGCCAGCAGCTCCAAGCGGGCGCAAGAGACCCAGTACTTC. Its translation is CASSSKRAQETQYF.

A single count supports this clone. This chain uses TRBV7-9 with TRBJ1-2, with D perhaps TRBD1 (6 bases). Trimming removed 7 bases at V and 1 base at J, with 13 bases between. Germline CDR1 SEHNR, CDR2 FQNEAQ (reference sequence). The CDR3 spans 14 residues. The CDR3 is CASIPAQGNYGYTF. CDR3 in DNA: TGTGCCAGCATCCCCGCACAGGGTAACTATGGCTACACCTTC.

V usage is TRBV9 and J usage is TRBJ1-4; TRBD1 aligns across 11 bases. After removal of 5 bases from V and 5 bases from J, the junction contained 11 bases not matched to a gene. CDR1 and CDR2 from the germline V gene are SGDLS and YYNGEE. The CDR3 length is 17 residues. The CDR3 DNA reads TGTGCCAGCAGTTCCGGGACAGGGGGACTGATCAATGAAAAACTGTTTTTT. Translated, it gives CASSSGTGGLINEKLFF.

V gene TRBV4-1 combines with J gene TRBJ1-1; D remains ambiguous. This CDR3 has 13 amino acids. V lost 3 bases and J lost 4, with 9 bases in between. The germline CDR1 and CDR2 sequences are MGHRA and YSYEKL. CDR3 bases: TGCGCCAGCAGCCACATGGAGAGCACTGAAGCTTTCTTT. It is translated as CASSHMESTEAFF.

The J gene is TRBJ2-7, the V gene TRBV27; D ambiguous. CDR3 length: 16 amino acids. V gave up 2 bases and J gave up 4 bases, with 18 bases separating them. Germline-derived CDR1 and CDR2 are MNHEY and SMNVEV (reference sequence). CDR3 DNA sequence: TGTGCCAGCAGTTTAACGTCAGGCAGCCCTTGGTACGAGCAGTACTTC. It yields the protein CASSLTSGSPWYEQYF.

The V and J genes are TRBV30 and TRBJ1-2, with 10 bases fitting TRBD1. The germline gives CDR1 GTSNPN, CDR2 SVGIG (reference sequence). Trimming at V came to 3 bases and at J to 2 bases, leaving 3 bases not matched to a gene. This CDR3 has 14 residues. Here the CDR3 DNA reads TGTGCCTGGAGGGGGGGACAGGGGAACTATGGCTACACCTTC. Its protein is CAWRGGQGNYGYTF.

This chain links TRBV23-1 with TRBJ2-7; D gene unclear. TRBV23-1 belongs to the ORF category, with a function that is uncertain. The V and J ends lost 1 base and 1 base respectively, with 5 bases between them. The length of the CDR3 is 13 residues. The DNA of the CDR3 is TGCGCCAGCAGTCAATTCCGGTCCTACGAGCAGTACTTC. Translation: CASSQFRSYEQYF.

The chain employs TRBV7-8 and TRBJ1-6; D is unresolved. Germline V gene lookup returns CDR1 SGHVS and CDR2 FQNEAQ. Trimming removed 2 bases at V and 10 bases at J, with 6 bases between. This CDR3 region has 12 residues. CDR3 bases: TGTGCCAGCAGCTTAACAGCCTCACCCCTCCACTTT. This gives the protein CASSLTASPLHF.

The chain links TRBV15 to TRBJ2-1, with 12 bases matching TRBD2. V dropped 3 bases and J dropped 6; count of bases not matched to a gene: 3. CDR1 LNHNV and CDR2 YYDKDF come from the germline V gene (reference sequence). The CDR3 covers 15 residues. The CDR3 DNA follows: TGTGCCACCAGCAGTCGGACTAGCGGGGTCAATGAGCAGTTCTTC. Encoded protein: CATSSRTSGVNEQFF.

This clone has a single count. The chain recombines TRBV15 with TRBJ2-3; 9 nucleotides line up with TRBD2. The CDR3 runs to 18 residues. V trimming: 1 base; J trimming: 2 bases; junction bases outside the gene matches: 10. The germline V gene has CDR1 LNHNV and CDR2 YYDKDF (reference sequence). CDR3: CATSRGGPGLADTDTQYF. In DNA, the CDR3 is TGTGCCACCAGCAGAGGAGGGCCGGGACTAGCAGACACAGATACGCAGTATTTT. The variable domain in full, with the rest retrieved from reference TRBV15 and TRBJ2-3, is DAMVIQNPRYQVTQFGKPVTLSCSQTLNHNVMYWYQQKSSQAPKLLFHYYDKDFNNEADTPDNFQSRRPNTSFCFLDIRSPGLGDTAMYLCATSRGGPGLADTDTQYFGPGTRLTVL.

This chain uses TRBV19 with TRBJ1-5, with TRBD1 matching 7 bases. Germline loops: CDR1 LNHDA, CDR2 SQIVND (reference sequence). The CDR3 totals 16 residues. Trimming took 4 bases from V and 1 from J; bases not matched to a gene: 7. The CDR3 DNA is TGTGCCAGTAGTACTACCGGGACAGAGAGCAATCAGCCCCAGCATTTT. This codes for CASSTTGTESNQPQHF.

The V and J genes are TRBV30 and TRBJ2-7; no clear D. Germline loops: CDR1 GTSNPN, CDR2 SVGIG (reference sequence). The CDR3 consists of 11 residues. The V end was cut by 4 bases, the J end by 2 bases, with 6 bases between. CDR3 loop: CAWTGAYEQYF. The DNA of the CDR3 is TGTGCCTGGACAGGTGCCTACGAGCAGTACTTC.

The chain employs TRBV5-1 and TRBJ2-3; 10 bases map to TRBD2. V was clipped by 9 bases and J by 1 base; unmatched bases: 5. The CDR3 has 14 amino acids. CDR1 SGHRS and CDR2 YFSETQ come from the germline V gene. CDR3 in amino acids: CATSSGRGTDTQYF. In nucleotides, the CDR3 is TGCGCCACCTCTAGCGGGAGAGGCACAGATACGCAGTATTTT.

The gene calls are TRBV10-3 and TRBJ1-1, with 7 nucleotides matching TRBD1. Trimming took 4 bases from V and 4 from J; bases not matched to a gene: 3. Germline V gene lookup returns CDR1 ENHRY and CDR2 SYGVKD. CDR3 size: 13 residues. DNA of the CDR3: TGTGCCATCAGTGGGCAGGGGGGCACTGAAGCTTTCTTT. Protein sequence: CAISGQGGTEAFF.

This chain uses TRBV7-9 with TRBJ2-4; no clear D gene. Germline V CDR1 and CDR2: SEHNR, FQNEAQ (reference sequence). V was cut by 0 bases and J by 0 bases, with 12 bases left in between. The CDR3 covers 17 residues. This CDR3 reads CASSLARGTVAKNIQYF. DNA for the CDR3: TGTGCCAGCAGCTTAGCGCGAGGAACCGTAGCCAAAAACATTCAGTACTTC.

CDR3 sequence: CASSLFTDQETQYF. Here the CDR3 DNA reads TGTGCCAGCAGCTTGTTCACAGACCAAGAGACCCAGTACTTC. V usage is TRBV5-6 and J usage is TRBJ2-5, with D unresolved. The germline CDR1 and CDR2 sequences are SGHDT and YYEEEE. V was pared by 1 base and J by 0 bases, with 7 bases between. The CDR3 has 14 amino acids.

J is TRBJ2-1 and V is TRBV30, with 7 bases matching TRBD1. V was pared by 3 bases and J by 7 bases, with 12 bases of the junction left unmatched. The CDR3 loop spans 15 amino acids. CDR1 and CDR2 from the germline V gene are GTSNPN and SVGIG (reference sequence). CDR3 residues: CAWSSGPGQRNEQFF. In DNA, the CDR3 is TGTGCCTGGAGCTCCGGTCCGGGACAGAGGAATGAGCAGTTCTTC.

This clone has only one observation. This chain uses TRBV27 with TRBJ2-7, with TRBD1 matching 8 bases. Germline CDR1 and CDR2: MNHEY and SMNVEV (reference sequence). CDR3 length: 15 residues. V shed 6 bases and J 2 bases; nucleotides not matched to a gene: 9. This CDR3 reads CASRWDRTTPYEQYF. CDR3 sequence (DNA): TGTGCCAGCAGATGGGACAGGACGACTCCCTACGAGCAGTACTTC.

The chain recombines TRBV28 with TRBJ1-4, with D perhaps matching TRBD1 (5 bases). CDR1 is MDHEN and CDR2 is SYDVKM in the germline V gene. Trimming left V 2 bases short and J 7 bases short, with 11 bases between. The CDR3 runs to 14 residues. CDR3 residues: CASSLEGRVEKLFF. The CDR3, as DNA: TGTGCCAGCAGTTTAGAGGGGAGGGTTGAAAAACTGTTTTTT.

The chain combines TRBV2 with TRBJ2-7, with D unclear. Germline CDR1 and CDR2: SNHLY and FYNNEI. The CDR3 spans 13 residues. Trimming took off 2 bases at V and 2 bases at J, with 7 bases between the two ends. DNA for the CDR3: TGTGCCAGCAGTGAACTGGGCCCCTACGAGCAGTACTTC. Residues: CASSELGPYEQYF. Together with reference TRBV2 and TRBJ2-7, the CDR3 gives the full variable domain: EPEVTQTPSHQVTQMGQEVILRCVPISNHLYFYWYRQILGQKVEFLVSFYNNEISEKSEIFDDQFSVERPDGSNFTLKIRSTKLEDSAMYFCASSELGPYEQYFGPGTRLTVT.

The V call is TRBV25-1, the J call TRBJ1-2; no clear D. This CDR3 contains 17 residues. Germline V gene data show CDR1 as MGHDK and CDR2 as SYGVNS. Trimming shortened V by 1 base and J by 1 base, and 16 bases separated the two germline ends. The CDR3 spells CASSESPPSRDNYGYTF. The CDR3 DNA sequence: TGTGCCAGCAGTGAATCCCCCCCTTCGCGAGATAACTATGGCTACACCTTC.

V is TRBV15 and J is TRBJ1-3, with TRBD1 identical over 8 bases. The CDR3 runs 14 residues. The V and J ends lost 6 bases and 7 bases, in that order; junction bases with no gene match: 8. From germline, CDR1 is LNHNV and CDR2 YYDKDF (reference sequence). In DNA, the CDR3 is TGTGCCACCAGGACGGACAGGGAAGGTAACACCATATATTTT. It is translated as CATRTDREGNTIYF.

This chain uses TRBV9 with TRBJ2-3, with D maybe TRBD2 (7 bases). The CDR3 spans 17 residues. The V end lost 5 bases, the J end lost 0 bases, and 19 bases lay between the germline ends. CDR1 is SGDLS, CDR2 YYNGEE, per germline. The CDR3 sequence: CASSWGASGTSTDTQYF. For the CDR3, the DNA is TGTGCCAGCAGTTGGGGGGCTAGCGGAACTAGCACAGATACGCAGTATTTT.

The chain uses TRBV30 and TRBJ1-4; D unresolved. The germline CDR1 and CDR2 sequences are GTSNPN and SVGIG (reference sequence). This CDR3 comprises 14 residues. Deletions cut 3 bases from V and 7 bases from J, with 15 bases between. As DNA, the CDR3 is TGTGCCTGGAGGCAGCGGGCCACCGGTGAAAAACTGTTTTTT. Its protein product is CAWRQRATGEKLFF.

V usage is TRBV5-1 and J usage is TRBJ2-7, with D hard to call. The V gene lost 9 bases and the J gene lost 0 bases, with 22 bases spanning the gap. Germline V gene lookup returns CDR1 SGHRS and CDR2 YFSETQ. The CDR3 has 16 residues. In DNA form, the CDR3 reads TGCGCCACCGCAGTGGGTCGTGGCGGTTCCTCCTACGAGCAGTACTTC. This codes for CATAVGRGGSSYEQYF.

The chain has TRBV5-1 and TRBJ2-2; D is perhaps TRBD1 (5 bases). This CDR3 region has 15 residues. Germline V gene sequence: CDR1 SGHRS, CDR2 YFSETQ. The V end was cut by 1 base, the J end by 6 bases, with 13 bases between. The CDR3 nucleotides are TGCGCCAGCAGCTTGCTGGGGCAGGGCCCCGGGGAGCTGTTTTTT. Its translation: CASSLLGQGPGELFF.

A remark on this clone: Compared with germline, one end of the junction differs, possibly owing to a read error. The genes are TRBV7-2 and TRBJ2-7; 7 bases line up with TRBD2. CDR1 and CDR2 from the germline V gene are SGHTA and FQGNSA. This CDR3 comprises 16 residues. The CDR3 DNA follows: TGTGCCAGCAGATTAGGGTCGACTAGCTTTACCTACGAGCAGTACTTC. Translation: CASRLGSTSFTYEQYF. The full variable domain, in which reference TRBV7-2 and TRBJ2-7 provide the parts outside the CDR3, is GAGVSQSPSNKVTEKGKDVELRCDPISGHTALYWYRQSLGQGLEFLIYFQGNSAPDKSGLPSDRFSAERTGGSVSTLTIQRTQQEDSAVYLCASRLGSTSFTYEQYFGPGTRLTVT.

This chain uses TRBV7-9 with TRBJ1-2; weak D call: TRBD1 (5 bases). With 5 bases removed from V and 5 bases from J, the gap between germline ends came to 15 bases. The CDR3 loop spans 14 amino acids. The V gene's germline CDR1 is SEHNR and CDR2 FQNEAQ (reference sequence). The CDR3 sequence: CASSANQGTYGYTF. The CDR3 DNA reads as TGTGCCAGCAGCGCCAACCAGGGAACGTATGGCTACACCTTC.

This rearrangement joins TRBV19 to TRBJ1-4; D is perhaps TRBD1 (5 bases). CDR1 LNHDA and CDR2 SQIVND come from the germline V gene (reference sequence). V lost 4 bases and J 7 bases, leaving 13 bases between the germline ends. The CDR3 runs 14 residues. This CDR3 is CASSKAQGTEKLFF. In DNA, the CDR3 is TGTGCCAGTAGTAAGGCGCAGGGAACTGAAAAACTGTTTTTT. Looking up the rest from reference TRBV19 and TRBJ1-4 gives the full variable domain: DGGITQSPKYLFRKEGQNVTLSCEQNLNHDAMYWYRQDPGQGLRLIYYSQIVNDFQKGDIAEGYSVSREKKESFPLTVTSAQKNPTAFYLCASSKAQGTEKLFFGSGTQLSVL.

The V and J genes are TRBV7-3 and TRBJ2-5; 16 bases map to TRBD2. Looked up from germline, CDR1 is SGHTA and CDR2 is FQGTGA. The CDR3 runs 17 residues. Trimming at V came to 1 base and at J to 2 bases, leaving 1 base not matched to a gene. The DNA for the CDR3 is TGTGCCAGCAGCTTAAAGGGACTAGCGGGAGGGCAAGAGACCCAGTACTTC. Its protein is CASSLKGLAGGQETQYF. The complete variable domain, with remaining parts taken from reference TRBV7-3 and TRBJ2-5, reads GAGVSQTPSNKVTEKGKYVELRCDPISGHTALYWYRQSLGQGPEFLIYFQGTGAADDSGLPNDRFFAVRPEGSVSTLKIQRTERGDSAVYLCASSLKGLAGGQETQYFGPGTRLLVL.

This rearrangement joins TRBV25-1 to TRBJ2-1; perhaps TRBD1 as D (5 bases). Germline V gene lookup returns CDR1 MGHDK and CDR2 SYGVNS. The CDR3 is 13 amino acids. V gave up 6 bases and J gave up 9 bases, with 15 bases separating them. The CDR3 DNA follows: TGTGCCAGCAGGCCGATCTGGGGCACTGAGCAGTTCTTC. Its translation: CASRPIWGTEQFF.